These 20 T cell receptor beta chains share one sample of origin, sequenced in a study of cytomegalovirus exposure and HLA in healthy donors. In the PCR, 60 Vbeta and 13 Jbeta primers were used. This table comes from immunoSEQ multiplex PCR, and its TCRdb copy is limited to in-frame clones, with some not included. The data contain 160,000 or so clones, roughly 85% of them singletons. Sequencing input: PBMCs. Every receptor here comes from a man aged 35-49 years in good health and CMV-seropositive.

The CDR3 loop is CASSLTGGPAEQFF. Here the CDR3 DNA reads TGTGCCAGCAGCTTAACGGGAGGCCCCGCTGAGCAGTTCTTC. The chain recombines TRBV7-3 with TRBJ2-1, with a tentative D call TRBD2 (6 bases). CDR3 length: 14 residues. V was shortened by 0 bases and J by 9 bases, with 12 bases between the two germline ends. The V gene's germline CDR1 is SGHTA and CDR2 FQGTGA.

This chain uses TRBV5-5 with TRBJ2-5, with a tentative D call TRBD2 (5 bases). V shed 1 base and J shed 1 base, with 17 bases lying between them. The V gene's germline CDR1 is SGHKS and CDR2 YYEKEE (reference sequence). This CDR3 has 17 residues. The CDR3 loop reads CASSLKWRVVSQETQYF. For the CDR3, the DNA is TGTGCCAGCAGCTTGAAGTGGCGGGTAGTAAGCCAAGAGACCCAGTACTTC.

As for this clone: One end of the junction varies from germline; a read error may be responsible. The J gene is TRBJ1-2, the V gene TRBV6-1, with D tentatively TRBD1 (6 bases). The CDR3 length is 16 residues. In germline, CDR1 is MNHNS, CDR2 SASEGT. For the CDR3, the DNA is TGTGCCAGCAATGAAGCTGGGGGGGGCGCAGGGTATGGCTACACCTTC. This translates into CASNEAGGGAGYGYTF.

The rearrangement uses TRBV5-1 and TRBJ2-3; D perhaps matches TRBD2 (5 bases). V was cut by 0 bases and J by 11 bases, with 10 bases left in between. In germline, CDR1 is SGHRS, CDR2 YFSETQ. The CDR3 runs 12 residues. In DNA form, the CDR3 reads TGCGCCAGCAGCTTGGAAGAGGGTTGGCAGTATTTT. It yields the protein CASSLEEGWQYF.

The rearrangement links TRBV15 to TRBJ1-4; no firm D call. Germline CDR1 reads LNHNV; CDR2 reads YYDKDF (reference sequence). CDR3 length equals 15 residues. V dropped 0 bases and J dropped 7 bases, with 12 bases sitting between them. Written as DNA, the CDR3 is TGTGCCACCAGCAGAGATACGCACCGGGGTGAAAAACTGTTTTTT. Translation gives CATSRDTHRGEKLFF.

This chain uses TRBV10-3 with TRBJ2-1; 8 positions agree with TRBD2. The CDR3 is 14 amino acids. CDR1 ENHRY and CDR2 SYGVKD come from the germline V gene. Trimming cost V 7 bases and J 6 bases; bases outside gene matches: 8. The CDR3 nucleotides read TGTGCCATCACGGGGGGGGGATCCGGCAATGAGCAGTTCTTC. It codes for CAITGGGSGNEQFF.

The J gene is TRBJ2-1, the V gene TRBV14; 12 nucleotides match TRBD2. The germline gives CDR1 SGHDN, CDR2 FVKESK. The CDR3 loop spans 14 amino acids. With 6 bases clipped from V and 7 bases from J, the junction kept 4 bases outside the gene matches. The CDR3 is CASRLTSGGNEQFF. CDR3 coding DNA: TGTGCCAGCAGATTAACTAGCGGGGGGAATGAGCAGTTCTTC. The full variable domain, with the rest looked up from reference TRBV14 and TRBJ2-1, is EAGVTQFPSHSVIEKGQTVTLRCDPISGHDNLYWYRRVMGKEIKFLLHFVKESKQDESGMPNNRFLAERTGGTYSTLKVQPAELEDSGVYFCASRLTSGGNEQFFGPGTRLTVL.

The chain joins TRBV11-3 to TRBJ1-2, with D unresolved. Germline V gene data show CDR1 as SGHNT and CDR2 as YENEEA. The CDR3 runs 17 residues. Trimming cost V 5 bases and J 2 bases, with 21 bases left between them. In DNA, the CDR3 is TGTGCCAGCAGCCCCGGTGAAGGCATACTACGAAACTATGGCTACACCTTC. This translates into CASSPGEGILRNYGYTF.

The chain joins TRBV11-3 to TRBJ1-4; the D is unclear. Germline V gene sequence: CDR1 SGHNT, CDR2 YENEEA. The V gene lost 5 bases and the J gene lost 1 base, with 8 bases spanning the gap. There are 14 residues in the CDR3. CDR3 residues: CASSLTETNEKLFF. In nucleotides, the CDR3 is TGTGCCAGCAGCCTCACAGAAACTAATGAAAAACTGTTTTTT.

This sequence joins TRBV19 and TRBJ2-2, with TRBD2 identical over 9 bases. CDR1 LNHDA and CDR2 SQIVND come from the germline V gene (reference sequence). The CDR3 is 17 residues long. J lost 5 bases, V lost 2 bases, and 9 bases had no gene match. This CDR3 is CASSIHGGRAGTGELFF. The CDR3 DNA is TGTGCCAGTAGTATACACGGCGGGAGGGCCGGGACCGGGGAGCTGTTTTTT.

The J gene is TRBJ2-5, the V gene TRBV29-1; D may be TRBD1 (5 bases). V shed 0 bases and J shed 2 bases, with 13 bases lying between them. The CDR3 loop spans 15 amino acids. Germline loops: CDR1 SQVTM, CDR2 ANQGSEA. This chain's CDR3 is CSVEDPGHYQETQYF. CDR3 bases: TGCAGCGTTGAAGATCCCGGACACTATCAAGAGACCCAGTACTTC.

The rearrangement joins TRBV9 to TRBJ2-1, with 12 positions matching TRBD2. The ends lost 4 bases at V and 9 bases at J; junction bases unmatched: 14. Germline CDR1 SGDLS, CDR2 YYNGEE. The CDR3 has 17 residues. DNA of the CDR3: TGTGCCAGCAGCCTTACTCTAGCGGGAGGGCCCGGGGGTGAGCAGTTCTTC. Translated: CASSLTLAGGPGGEQFF.

Concerning this clone itself: The CDR3 end shows no conserved phenylalanine or tryptophan, and so a read error is likely. V usage is TRBV28 and J usage is TRBJ2-7; TRBD2 is a possible D gene (6 bases). This CDR3 comprises 12 residues. V lost 3 bases and J lost 7, with 10 bases in between. In germline, CDR1 is MDHEN, CDR2 SYDVKM. Here the CDR3 DNA reads TGTGCCAGCAGTTTCGGGGGTCGGGAGCAGTACCTC. It is translated as CASSFGGREQYL.

This rearrangement joins TRBV28 to TRBJ1-6, with TRBD1 as a possible D gene (6 bases). This CDR3 contains 13 residues. CDR1 and CDR2 (germline): MDHEN, SYDVKM. Trimming removed 6 bases at V and 9 bases at J, with 12 bases between. The CDR3, as DNA: TGTGCCAGCAGATCAGGGGATGGTTCACCCCTCCACTTT. This encodes CASRSGDGSPLHF.

The chain uses TRBV2 and TRBJ2-7; D is possibly TRBD1 (6 bases). CDR1 SNHLY and CDR2 FYNNEI come from the germline V gene. Trimming cost V 5 bases and J 5 bases, with 19 bases left between them. The CDR3 is made up of 15 amino acids. The CDR3 region has the DNA TGTGCCAGCAGTCCACGGAACAGGGTAGGGGACGAGCAGTACTTC. It codes for CASSPRNRVGDEQYF.

V and J are TRBV7-9 and TRBJ2-2; 9 positions agree with TRBD2. The V gene end was trimmed by 5 bases and the J gene end by 4 bases; junction bases not matched to a gene: 8. Germline values: CDR1 SEHNR, CDR2 FQNEAQ (reference sequence). CDR3 length equals 16 residues. CDR3 sequence (DNA): TGTGCCAGCAGCCCCCAAGCGGGAGGTGGCACCGGGGAGCTGTTTTTT. Translation: CASSPQAGGGTGELFF.

This clone appeared a single time. The chain couples TRBV10-3 to TRBJ2-2; 12 nucleotides match TRBD2. The trim removed 10 bases at V and 4 bases at J, leaving 10 bases unmatched. CDR1 and CDR2 from the germline V gene are ENHRY and SYGVKD. CDR3 length: 16 amino acids. The CDR3, as DNA: TGTGCCACGGCGACTAGCGGGAGTAGTAGCACCGGGGAGCTGTTTTTT. Translation: CATATSGSSSTGELFF.

CDR3 DNA: TGTGCCAGCAGAACCAACCCGGACAGGTCCGTGTTCTTC. It is translated as CASRTNPDRSVFF. The rearrangement joins TRBV6-6 to TRBJ2-1, with 7 bases matching TRBD1. Germline loops: CDR1 MNHNY, CDR2 SVGAGI (reference sequence). J lost 15 bases, V lost 6 bases, and 14 bases had no gene match. This CDR3 spans 13 amino acids.

The V gene is TRBV2, the J gene TRBJ2-2; D perhaps matches TRBD1 (5 bases). CDR3 size: 11 residues. The V gene lost 6 bases and the J gene lost 8 bases, with 7 bases spanning the gap. In germline, CDR1 is SNHLY, CDR2 FYNNEI. CDR3: CASRGEGELFF. In DNA form, the CDR3 reads TGTGCCAGCAGAGGGGAAGGGGAGCTGTTTTTT.

The rearrangement joins TRBV4-2 to TRBJ2-7, with 8 bases matching TRBD2. With V trimmed by 0 bases and J by 2 bases, 3 bases remained unmatched. The CDR3 totals 15 residues. Per germline, CDR1 LGHNA and CDR2 YNFKEQ. CDR3 sequence (DNA): TGTGCCAGCAGCCAAGATCCCGGGGGGGCCTACGAGCAGTACTTC. Encoded protein: CASSQDPGGAYEQYF.